The 5 T cell receptor beta chains given below trace back to one sample, sequenced in a study of blood T cell repertoires in COVID-19. Using immunoSEQ multiplex PCR, the repertoire was profiled, and TCRdb retains in-frame clones only, with some absent. The sample lists about 280,000 clones, around nine tenths occurring once. Sample: PBMCs or T cells enriched from blood (not recorded which). These receptors were collected from a woman aged 55 to 70 who had recovered from COVID-19.

The rearrangement joins TRBV28 to TRBJ1-4; TRBD1 matches 7 bases. Germline values: CDR1 MDHEN, CDR2 SYDVKM. V shed 4 bases, J shed 6 bases, and the junction held 14 bases outside the gene matches. CDR3 length: 17 amino acids. CDR3 protein: CASSSRGKGAVDEKLFF. As DNA, the CDR3 is TGTGCCAGCAGTTCACGGGGGAAGGGGGCAGTAGATGAAAAACTGTTTTTT. Full variable domain (rest looked up from reference TRBV28 and TRBJ1-4): DVKVTQSSRYLVKRTGEKVFLECVQDMDHENMFWYRQDPGLGLRLIYFSYDVKMKEKGDIPEGYSVSREKKERFSLILESASTNQTSMYLCASSSRGKGAVDEKLFFGSGTQLSVL.

In its sample, this clone was seen once. V usage is TRBV10-3 and J usage is TRBJ1-2; D unclear. This CDR3 region has 14 residues. Trimming took off 6 bases at V and 4 bases at J, with 15 bases between the two ends. CDR1 and CDR2 from the germline V gene are ENHRY and SYGVKD. The CDR3 bases are TGTGCCATCAGAGAATCACTTCCCGGCTATGGCTACACCTTC. It codes for CAIRESLPGYGYTF.

The count of this clone is one. The rearrangement links TRBV7-3 to TRBJ1-1; possibly TRBD1 for D (6 bases). Trimming pared 5 bases from V and 4 bases from J, leaving 11 bases between. The CDR3 is 13 amino acids. Germline CDR1 reads SGHTA; CDR2 reads FQGTGA. This CDR3 is CASSITGFTEAFF. In DNA, the CDR3 is TGTGCCAGCAGCATTACAGGGTTCACTGAAGCTTTCTTT.

The gene calls are TRBV10-2 and TRBJ2-1; 11 nucleotides align to TRBD2. CDR1 and CDR2 (germline): WSHSY, SAAADI. J gave up 5 bases and V 3 bases, and 9 bases lay outside the gene matches. The CDR3 totals 17 residues. CDR3 nucleotides: TGCGCCAGCAGTGAAGCTAGCGGGAGGCCTTTCCACAATGAGCAGTTCTTC. Protein: CASSEASGRPFHNEQFF.

V usage is TRBV28 and J usage is TRBJ1-2; weak D call: TRBD1 (5 bases). CDR1 MDHEN and CDR2 SYDVKM come from the germline V gene. This CDR3 region has 13 residues. V shed 3 bases and J shed 6 bases, with 11 bases lying between them. The CDR3 loop is CASSLASGNGYTF. The CDR3 DNA sequence: TGTGCCAGCAGTTTGGCTTCAGGGAATGGCTACACCTTC.